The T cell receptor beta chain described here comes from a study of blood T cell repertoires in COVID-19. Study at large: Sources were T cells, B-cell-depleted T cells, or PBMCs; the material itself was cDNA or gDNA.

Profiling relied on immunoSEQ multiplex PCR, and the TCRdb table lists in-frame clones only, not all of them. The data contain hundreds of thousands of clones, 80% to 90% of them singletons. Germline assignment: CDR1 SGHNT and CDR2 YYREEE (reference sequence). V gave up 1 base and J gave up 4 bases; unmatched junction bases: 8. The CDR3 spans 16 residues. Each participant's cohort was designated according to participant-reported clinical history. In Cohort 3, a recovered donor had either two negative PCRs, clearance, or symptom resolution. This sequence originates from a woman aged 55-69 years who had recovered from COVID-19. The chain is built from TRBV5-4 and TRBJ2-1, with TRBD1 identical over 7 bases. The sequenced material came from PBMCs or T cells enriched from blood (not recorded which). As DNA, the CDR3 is TGTGCCAGCAGCTTGTCAACAGGGGCCCTGTACAATGAGCAGTTCTTC. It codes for CASSLSTGALYNEQFF.